These T cell receptor beta chains were read from a single sample in a study of blood T cell repertoires in COVID-19. Clones were read by immunoSEQ multiplex PCR, and TCRdb kept only the in-frame ones, dropping some. The sample carries some 99,000 clones, 84% recorded once. The specimen was peripheral blood. These receptors all stem from a woman aged 50 to 60 with acute or convalescent COVID-19. The CDR3 runs from the conserved cysteine through the conserved F or W. A D gene is named only where the DNA matches it firmly. Expanded clones are given a class, and other clones once, few, many or no size at all.

D,V,size,J,DNA,CDR3
.,TRBV3-1/TRBV3-2,.,TRBJ1-1,TGTGCCAGCAGCCAAGACCTTTCCGGGACAAGACGTGCTGAAGCTTTCTTT,CASSQDLSGTRRAEAFF
.,TRBV6-5,.,TRBJ2-1,TGTGCCAGCAGTCCCTCAGGGTACTCCTACAATGAGCAGTTCTTC,CASSPSGYSYNEQFF
TRBD2,TRBV5-4,.,TRBJ2-1,TGTGCCAGCAGCTTCCTAGGGACTAGCCGGAACAATGAGCAGTTCTTC,CASSFLGTSRNNEQFF
TRBD2,TRBV5-4,.,TRBJ2-3,TGTGCCAGCAGCTTTAGCCTAGCGGGGGCTAAAGAGCAGTATTTT,CASSFSLAGAKEQYF
TRBD1,TRBV9,many,TRBJ2-7,TGTGCCAGCAGCGTTCCTCCGGGACAGGGTTCCTACGAGCAGTACTTC,CASSVPPGQGSYEQYF
.,TRBV5-5,.,TRBJ1-1,TGTGCCAGCAGCGTTAGACAGCAAGTGAACACTGAAGCTTTCTTT,CASSVRQQVNTEAFF
TRBD1,TRBV6-5,.,TRBJ1-6,TGTGCCAGCAGTTACGACAGGGAATCACCCCTCCACTTT,CASSYDRESPLHF
TRBD1,TRBV5-1,.,TRBJ2-1,TGCGCCAGCAGCTTGTCGGGACAGGGCAAATACAATGAGCAGTTCTTC,CASSLSGQGKYNEQFF
TRBD1,TRBV2,.,TRBJ1-6,TGTGCCAGCAGCCATTCTCTTGACAGGGTAGGCTCACCCCTCCACTTT,CASSHSLDRVGSPLHF
.,TRBV5-1,.,TRBJ1-1,TGCGCCAGCAGCTTCGGGGATTACATCACTGAAGCTTTCTTT,CASSFGDYITEAFF
TRBD2,TRBV9,.,TRBJ2-7,TGTGCCAGCAGCCCCCAGACTAGCGGGGGGGCGTACGAGCAGTACTTC,CASSPQTSGGAYEQYF
TRBD1,TRBV10-3,.,TRBJ1-6,TGTGCCATCAGCGATCGACAGGGGGTCGGCTCACCCCTCCACTTT,CAISDRQGVGSPLHF
.,TRBV15,.,TRBJ2-2,TGTGCCACCAGCAGAGTCGGTACGTCCACCGGGGAGCTGTTTTTT,CATSRVGTSTGELFF
.,TRBV18,.,TRBJ1-3,TGTGCCAGCTCACCGCGAGATCCCTCTGGAAACACCATATATTTT,CASSPRDPSGNTIYF
.,TRBV25-1,.,TRBJ2-6,TGTGCCAGCTCAGGGTCTGGGGCCAACGTCCTGACTTTC,CASSGSGANVLTF
TRBD1,TRBV5-1,.,TRBJ1-6,TGCGCCAGCAGCTTGATTTTACGGGACAGGGAGGGCAGTAATTCACCCCTCCACTTT,CASSLILRDREGSNSPLHF
.,TRBV12-3/TRBV12-4,.,TRBJ2-1,TGTGCCAGCAACCTTGGCCCCTTCAATGAGCAGTTCTTC,CASNLGPFNEQFF
.,TRBV5-6,few,TRBJ2-7,TGTGCCAGCAGTTTGGATCCCATTTTCAAAGGAGGACCTTACGAGCAGTACTTC,CASSLDPIFKGGPYEQYF
.,TRBV14,few,TRBJ2-7,TGTGCCAGCAGCCAAACTCGTGGAGGAAAAGAGTACTTC,CASSQTRGGKEYF
.,TRBV7-3,.,TRBJ1-6,TGTGCCAGCAGCGTTACAGGGACTAATTCACCCCTCCACTTT,CASSVTGTNSPLHF
.,TRBV11-2,.,TRBJ2-5,TGTGCCAGCAGCCAAGGACAGCGCCCGGGGGAGACCCAGTACTTC,CASSQGQRPGETQYF
.,TRBV27,.,TRBJ1-4,TGTGCCAGCAGCCTTATCTTATCAACTAATGAAAAACTGTTTTTT,CASSLILSTNEKLFF
TRBD1,TRBV10-3,.,TRBJ1-1,TGTGCCATCAGAACAGGGGATAACACTGAAGCTTTCTTT,CAIRTGDNTEAFF
.,TRBV5-8,.,TRBJ1-3,TGTGCCAGCAGCTTCCGTCCTGGGCCAGGCTATCGAAACACCATATATTTT,CASSFRPGPGYRNTIYF
TRBD1,TRBV5-1,.,TRBJ1-2,TGCGCCAGCAGCTTGGGACAGGGTGTATCGAATGGCTACACCTTC,CASSLGQGVSNGYTF
TRBD1,TRBV5-1,.,TRBJ1-4,TGCGCCAGCAGCTTCTGGGGGGACAGGGAAAAACTGTTTTTT,CASSFWGDREKLFF
.,TRBV20-1,few,TRBJ1-1,TGCAGTGCTAGTAGGGGATTGAACACTGAAGCTTTCTTT,CSASRGLNTEAFF
.,TRBV6-5,.,TRBJ1-6,TGTGCCAGCAGTTTACGGCCCGGGGTCCGCGGTTCACCCCTCCACTTT,CASSLRPGVRGSPLHF
TRBD2,TRBV6-5,once,TRBJ2-1,TGTGCCAGCAGTTACTCATTCGGCGGGGGGGCAAATGAGCAGTTCTTC,CASSYSFGGGANEQFF
.,TRBV11-2,.,TRBJ2-2,TGTGCCAGCAGCCTTTTAACCGGGGAGCTGTTTTTT,CASSLLTGELFF
TRBD1,TRBV19,.,TRBJ2-7,TGTGCCAGTAGCTCCGGGACAGACCCCTACGAGCAGTACTTC,CASSSGTDPYEQYF
.,TRBV7-9,.,TRBJ2-7,TGTGCCAGCAGCTTAGGAGTAGCGGCCTACCCCTACGAGCAGTACTTC,CASSLGVAAYPYEQYF
TRBD1,TRBV5-1,once,TRBJ1-6,TGCGCCAGCAGCTCCAGACAGGGCGCGAACGGTGATTCACCCCTCCACTTT,CASSSRQGANGDSPLHF
TRBD1,TRBV4-2,.,TRBJ1-6,TGTGCCAGCAGCCTAAGGGACAGCATAAATTCACCCCTCCACTTT,CASSLRDSINSPLHF
.,TRBV23-1,.,TRBJ1-2,TGCGCCAGCAGTCACACCGACCAGGGCTATGGCTACACCTTC,CASSHTDQGYGYTF
.,TRBV12-3/TRBV12-4,.,TRBJ1-5,TGTGCCAGCAGTGTACAGGGCTATCAGCCCCAGCATTTT,CASSVQGYQPQHF
TRBD1,TRBV27,once,TRBJ1-6,TGTGCCAGCAGTTTAAACCGGGACAGGGGGTGGAGTTCACCCCTCCACTTT,CASSLNRDRGWSSPLHF
.,TRBV19,.,TRBJ1-1,TGTGCCAGTAGTAAAGGTGGGGACATCAGGGAAGCTTTCTTT,CASSKGGDIREAFF
TRBD1,TRBV5-6,.,TRBJ1-3,TGTGCCAGCAGCACTACCGGGACAGGGGTACGAAACACCATATATTTT,CASSTTGTGVRNTIYF
.,TRBV7-9,.,TRBJ1-1,TGTGCCAGCAGCTTATACCCGGGGGGGTCTGGTGGGAACACTGAAGCTTTCTTT,CASSLYPGGSGGNTEAFF
.,TRBV7-2,.,TRBJ1-1,TGTGCCAGCAGCACCCGACAGCTCACTGAAGCTTTCTTT,CASSTRQLTEAFF
.,TRBV21-1,.,TRBJ1-3,TGTGCCAGCAGCCCCGGGACATCTTGGGGAAACACCATATATTTT,CASSPGTSWGNTIYF
TRBD1,TRBV6-5,.,TRBJ1-1,TGTGCCAGCAGTTCTCCCGGGACAGGGGGCACTGAAGCTTTCTTT,CASSSPGTGGTEAFF
.,TRBV2,once,TRBJ2-1,TGTGCCAGCAGCCGGGGGTCCTCCTACAATGAGCAGTTCTTC,CASSRGSSYNEQFF
.,TRBV7-9,.,TRBJ1-1,TGTGCCAGCAGCTTAGGGGAGGGGAGGACTGAAGCTTTCTTT,CASSLGEGRTEAFF
.,TRBV6-5,.,TRBJ1-4,TGTGCCAGCATCTACAGGGACCGAGAAAAACTGTTTTTT,CASIYRDREKLFF
TRBD1,TRBV6-6,.,TRBJ2-7,TGTGCCAGCAGTTACGCTAGACAGGGACCCTACTTC,CASSYARQGPYF
.,TRBV19,.,TRBJ2-2,TGTGCCAGTAGTTCTCAGGAGAACACCGGGGAGCTGTTTTTT,CASSSQENTGELFF
TRBD1,TRBV14,.,TRBJ1-1,TGTGCCAGCAGCCGGGCAGGGGGCCGAGGGGTTGAAGCTTTCTTT,CASSRAGGRGVEAFF
TRBD2,TRBV11-3,.,TRBJ2-3,TGTGCCAGCAGCTTTCGGGCGGGGGAGGACACAGATACGCAGTATTTT,CASSFRAGEDTDTQYF
TRBD1,TRBV6-5,.,TRBJ1-2,TGTGCCAGGGGATGGGACAGGCATGGCTACACCTTC,CARGWDRHGYTF
.,TRBV3-1/TRBV3-2,.,TRBJ1-1,TGTGCCAGCAGACAAGGACTCTGGAACACTGAAGCTTTCTTT,CASRQGLWNTEAFF
.,TRBV6-5,.,TRBJ1-3,TGTGCCAGCAGTTATTTAGGTACAGCCCGAAACACCATATATTTT,CASSYLGTARNTIYF
.,TRBV4-2,.,TRBJ1-4,TGTGCCAGCAGCCAACCAGGTTTTCGTGAAAAACTGTTTTTT,CASSQPGFREKLFF
.,TRBV6-5,.,TRBJ1-6,TGTGCCAGCAAGGAGCTCCCGATTTCACCCCTCCACTTT,CASKELPISPLHF
.,TRBV7-7,once,TRBJ2-1,TGTGCTAGCAGCAGAGACACGAGCTCCTACAATGAGCAGTTCTTC,CASSRDTSSYNEQFF
.,TRBV2,.,TRBJ1-3,TGTGCCAGCAGTGATGGAGGCCGGAGCTCTGGAAACACCATATATTTT,CASSDGGRSSGNTIYF
TRBD2,TRBV20-1,.,TRBJ2-1,TGCAGTGCTAGTCGGGGACTAGCGGACAATGAGCAGTTCTTC,CSASRGLADNEQFF
TRBD2,TRBV14,.,TRBJ2-7,TGTGCCAGCAGCCGGACTAGCGGGATTTACGAGCAGTACTTC,CASSRTSGIYEQYF
.,TRBV5-1,.,TRBJ1-1,TGCGCCAGCAGCCCACAGGGGAACACTGAAGCTTTCTTT,CASSPQGNTEAFF